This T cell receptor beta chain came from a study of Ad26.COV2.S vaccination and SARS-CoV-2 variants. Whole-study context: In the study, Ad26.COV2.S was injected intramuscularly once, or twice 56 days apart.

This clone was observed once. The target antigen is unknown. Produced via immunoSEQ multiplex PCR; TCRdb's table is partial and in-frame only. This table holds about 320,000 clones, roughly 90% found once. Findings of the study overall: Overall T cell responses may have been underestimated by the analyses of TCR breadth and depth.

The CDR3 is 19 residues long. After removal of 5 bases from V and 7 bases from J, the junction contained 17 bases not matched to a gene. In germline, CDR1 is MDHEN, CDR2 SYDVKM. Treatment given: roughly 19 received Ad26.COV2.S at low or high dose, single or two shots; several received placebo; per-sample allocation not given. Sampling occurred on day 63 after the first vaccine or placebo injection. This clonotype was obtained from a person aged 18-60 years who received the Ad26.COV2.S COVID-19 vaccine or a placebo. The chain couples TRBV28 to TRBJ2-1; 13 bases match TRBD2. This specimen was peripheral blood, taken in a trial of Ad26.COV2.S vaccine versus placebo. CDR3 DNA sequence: TGTGCCAGCAGTATCTCCGGGACTAGCGGGATTAGGGGAAGGAATGAGCAGTTCTTC. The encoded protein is CASSISGTSGIRGRNEQFF.